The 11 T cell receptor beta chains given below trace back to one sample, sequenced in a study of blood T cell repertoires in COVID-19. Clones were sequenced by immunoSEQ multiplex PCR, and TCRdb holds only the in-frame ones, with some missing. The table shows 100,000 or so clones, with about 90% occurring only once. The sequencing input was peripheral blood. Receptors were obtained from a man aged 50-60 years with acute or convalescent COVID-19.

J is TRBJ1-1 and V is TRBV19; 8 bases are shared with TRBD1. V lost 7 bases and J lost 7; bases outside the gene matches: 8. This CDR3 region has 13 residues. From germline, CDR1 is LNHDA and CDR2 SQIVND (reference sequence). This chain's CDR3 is CASIQTGEYEAFF. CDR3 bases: TGTGCCAGTATCCAGACAGGGGAGTATGAAGCTTTCTTT.

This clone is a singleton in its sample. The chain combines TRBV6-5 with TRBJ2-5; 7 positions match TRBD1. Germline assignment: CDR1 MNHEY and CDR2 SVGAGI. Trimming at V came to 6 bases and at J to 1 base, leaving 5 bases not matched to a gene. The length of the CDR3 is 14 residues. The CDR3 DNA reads TGTGCCAGCAGCCGACAGGGATCCCAAGAGACCCAGTACTTC. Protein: CASSRQGSQETQYF.

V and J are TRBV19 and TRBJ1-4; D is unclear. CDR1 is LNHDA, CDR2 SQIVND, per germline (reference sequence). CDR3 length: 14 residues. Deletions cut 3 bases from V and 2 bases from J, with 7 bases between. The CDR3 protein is CASSMTTTNEKLFF. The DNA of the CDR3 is TGTGCCAGTAGTATGACAACGACTAATGAAAAACTGTTTTTT.

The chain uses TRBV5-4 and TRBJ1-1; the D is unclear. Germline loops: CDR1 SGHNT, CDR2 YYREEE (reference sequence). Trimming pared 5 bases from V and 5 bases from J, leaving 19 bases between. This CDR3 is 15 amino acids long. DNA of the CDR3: TGTGCCAGCAGTCCAATGACTAGTTCGGTTACTGAAGCTTTCTTT. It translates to CASSPMTSSVTEAFF.

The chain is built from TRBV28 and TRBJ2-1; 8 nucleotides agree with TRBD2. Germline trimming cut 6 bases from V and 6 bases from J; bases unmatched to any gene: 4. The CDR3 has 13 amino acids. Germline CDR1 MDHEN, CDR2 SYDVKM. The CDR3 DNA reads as TGTGCCAGCAGCTACCGGGGGGGCAATGAGCAGTTCTTC. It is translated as CASSYRGGNEQFF.

This CDR3 reads CATSDRQGSIGVHNEQFF. Written as DNA, the CDR3 is TGTGCCACCAGTGATCGACAGGGTTCGATCGGTGTCCACAATGAGCAGTTCTTC. The chain couples TRBV24-1 to TRBJ2-1, with 7 bases identical to TRBD1. Germline V lookup: CDR1 KGHDR, CDR2 SFDVKD. This CDR3 is built from 18 residues. After removal of 3 bases from V and 5 bases from J, the junction contained 15 bases not matched to a gene.

CDR3 nucleotides: TGCGCCAGCAGCTTGGGACGAACGGGAGTCTTAGCCTACAATGAGCAGTTCTTC. Translation: CASSLGRTGVLAYNEQFF. This sequence joins TRBV5-1 and TRBJ2-1, with a tentative D call TRBD2 (6 bases). CDR1 is SGHRS, CDR2 YFSETQ, per germline. V lost 0 bases and J 2 bases, leaving 18 bases between the germline ends. The CDR3 sequence is 18 residues long.

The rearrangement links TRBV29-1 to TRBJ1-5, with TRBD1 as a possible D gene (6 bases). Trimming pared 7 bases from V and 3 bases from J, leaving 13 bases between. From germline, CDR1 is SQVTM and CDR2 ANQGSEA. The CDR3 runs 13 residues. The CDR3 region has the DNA TGCAGCGGATCTACAGGGCCCAATCAGCCCCAGCATTTT. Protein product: CSGSTGPNQPQHF.

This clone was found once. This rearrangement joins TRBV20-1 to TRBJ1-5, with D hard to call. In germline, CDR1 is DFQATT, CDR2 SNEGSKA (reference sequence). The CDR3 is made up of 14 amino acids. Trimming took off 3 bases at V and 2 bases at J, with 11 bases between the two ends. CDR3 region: CSASRGPGNQPQHF. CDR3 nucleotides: TGCAGTGCTAGTAGAGGGCCGGGCAATCAGCCCCAGCATTTT.

CDR3 nucleotides: TGTGCCTGGGGAGAGATATGGGCATCTGAAGCTTTCTTT. Amino acid sequence: CAWGEIWASEAFF. The chain employs TRBV30 and TRBJ1-1; D unclear. Per the germline V gene, CDR1 is GTSNPN and CDR2 is SVGIG (reference sequence). The CDR3 loop spans 13 amino acids. Trimming left V 5 bases short and J 6 bases short, with 16 bases between.

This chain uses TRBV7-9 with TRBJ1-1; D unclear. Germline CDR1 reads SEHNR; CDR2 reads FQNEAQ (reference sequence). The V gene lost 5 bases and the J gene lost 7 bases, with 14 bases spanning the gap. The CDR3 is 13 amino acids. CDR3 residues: CASSPDGRVEAFF. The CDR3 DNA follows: TGTGCCAGCAGCCCTGACGGGAGGGTTGAAGCTTTCTTT.